Reported below is one T cell receptor beta chain. The antigen is undetermined. CDR3 length equals 13 residues. The germline CDR1 and CDR2 sequences are DFQATT and SNEGSKA (reference sequence). This sample was taken from a study of monozygotic twins with inflammatory bowel disease. The study, taken as a whole, reports: Variability in patient repertoires may have come partly from differing immunosuppressive treatments.

In preparing each TCR library, 3,000 to 4,000 ng of total RNA was used. Reanalyzing the 5' RACE reads, TCRdb keeps one entry per CDR3 protein, without DNA. In all, the sample yields about 210,000 distinct CDR3 sequences. Per donor, about 2.4 ml of blood was collected and frozen. The material sequenced was blood. The rearrangement joins TRBV20-1 to TRBJ2-1. The receptor comes from a human donor with ulcerative colitis or Crohn's disease, or a healthy co-twin of an affected twin (not recorded which). CDR3 protein: CSARDLAYNEQFF.